The 20 T cell receptor beta chains given below trace back to one sample, sequenced in a study of blood T cell repertoires in COVID-19 (TCRdb year 2020). The method behind the library was the immunoSEQ multiplex PCR assay. Drawn from immuneACCESS, this table holds only the in-frame rearrangements with V and J called that TCRdb kept. Clones are partly lost; checked studies trace under half to an unresolved V gene and leave the rest unexplained. This sample comprises around 170,000 clones, 80% to 90% of them detected only once. Roughly 3.1% of the sample is held by the ten biggest clonotypes. The sequencing sample was made of peripheral blood. Receptors originate from a man aged 60 to 69 with acute or convalescent COVID-19.

The V gene is TRBV18, the J gene TRBJ1-2; possibly TRBD1 for D (5 bases). CDR3 length: 18 amino acids. Germline lookup yields CDR1 KGHSH and CDR2 LQKENI. The V end was cut by 3 bases, the J end by 0 bases, with 20 bases between. The CDR3 bases are TGTGCCAGCTCACCGACTCTGCTCGGGGGGGAGGCTAACTATGGCTACACCTTC. Protein product: CASSPTLLGGEANYGYTF.

This chain connects TRBV4-1 to TRBJ2-1; unclear D gene. Germline V gene lookup returns CDR1 MGHRA and CDR2 YSYEKL. The germline V and J ends were trimmed by 0 bases and 11 bases, with 11 bases remaining between them. The CDR3 is 13 amino acids. DNA of the CDR3: TGCGCCAGCAGCCAAGAAACTCCCCTTAAGCAGTTCTTC. Translation: CASSQETPLKQFF.

This clone was counted once. The rearrangement uses TRBV27 and TRBJ2-7; 13 bases fit TRBD2. This CDR3 is 15 amino acids long. J was trimmed by 3 bases and V by 3 bases; bases with no gene match: 2. CDR1 and CDR2 from the germline V gene are MNHEY and SMNVEV (reference sequence). The CDR3 nucleotides are TGTGCCAGCAGTTTGGGGACTAGCGGGGTCTACGAGCAGTACTTC. This codes for CASSLGTSGVYEQYF.

The table lists this clone with a few counts. This rearrangement joins TRBV4-1 to TRBJ1-1; D is perhaps TRBD1 (6 bases). The CDR3 runs to 16 residues. Per the germline V gene, CDR1 is MGHRA and CDR2 is YSYEKL. V was cut by 4 bases and J by 2 bases, with 17 bases left in between. CDR3 DNA: TGCGCCAGCAGCCGATCCTATAGGACAGAAAACACTGAAGCTTTCTTT. Protein product: CASSRSYRTENTEAFF.

This clone occurred once. The genes are TRBV7-2 and TRBJ2-3, with TRBD1 as a possible D gene (6 bases). The CDR3 runs to 16 residues. Trimming took off 5 bases at V and 1 base at J, with 16 bases between the two ends. Germline-derived CDR1 and CDR2 are SGHTA and FQGNSA. For the CDR3, the DNA is TGTGCCAGCAGCAAGACTCGGCCAGGGGGCACAGATACGCAGTATTTT. This codes for CASSKTRPGGTDTQYF.

The chain couples TRBV6-5 to TRBJ1-6, with no clear D. Germline V lookup: CDR1 MNHEY, CDR2 SVGAGI. This CDR3 is built from 16 residues. The V end was cut by 4 bases, the J end by 0 bases, with 10 bases between. CDR3 DNA: TGTGCCAGCAGTTCGACTGGGAGCTCCTATAATTCACCCCTCCACTTT. This codes for CASSSTGSSYNSPLHF.

The chain recombines TRBV24-1 with TRBJ2-3, with TRBD2 matching over 9 bases. The CDR3 has 15 residues. Trimming at V came to 4 bases and at J to 3 bases, leaving 4 bases not matched to a gene. The germline V gene has CDR1 KGHDR and CDR2 SFDVKD. The CDR3 is CATSDSSGGTDTQYF. The CDR3 region has the DNA TGTGCCACCAGTGACTCCAGCGGGGGGACAGATACGCAGTATTTT.

The chain carries TRBV5-4 and TRBJ2-7, with TRBD1 identical over 7 bases. The CDR3 is 14 amino acids. Germline values: CDR1 SGHNT, CDR2 YYREEE (reference sequence). Trimming at V came to 5 bases and at J to 3 bases, leaving 8 bases not matched to a gene. Here the CDR3 reads CASRRNRGGYEQYF. The CDR3 coding sequence is TGTGCCAGCAGGAGGAACAGGGGTGGCTACGAGCAGTACTTC.

The rearrangement links TRBV19 to TRBJ1-1; 8 bases fit TRBD1. The CDR3 covers 13 residues. The J segment lost 5 bases and the V segment lost 8 bases, leaving 7 bases of the junction unmatched. The germline CDR1 and CDR2 sequences are LNHDA and SQIVND (reference sequence). The CDR3 is CASSRTGRTEAFF. CDR3 sequence (DNA): TGTGCCAGTTCCCGGACAGGGAGGACTGAAGCTTTCTTT. The full variable domain, completed using reference TRBV19 and TRBJ1-1, is DGGITQSPKYLFRKEGQNVTLSCEQNLNHDAMYWYRQDPGQGLRLIYYSQIVNDFQKGDIAEGYSVSREKKESFPLTVTSAQKNPTAFYLCASSRTGRTEAFFGQGTRLTVV.

V is TRBV6-5 and J is TRBJ2-7, with D perhaps TRBD1 (6 bases). Deletions cut 10 bases from V and 3 bases from J, with 16 bases between. CDR1 is MNHEY, CDR2 SVGAGI, per germline. The CDR3 length is 13 residues. Written as DNA, the CDR3 is TGTGCCACCGAGGACAGAATCAACTACGAGCAGTACTTC. Translating it yields CATEDRINYEQYF.

The gene calls are TRBV6-5 and TRBJ2-4; TRBD1 matches at 9 bases. CDR1 is MNHEY, CDR2 SVGAGI, per germline. V shed 7 bases and J 9 bases; nucleotides not matched to a gene: 13. The CDR3 length is 15 residues. In DNA, the CDR3 is TGTGCCAGCACTAAACCGGGACAGGGTTTGATCATTCAGTACTTC. It codes for CASTKPGQGLIIQYF.

The V call is TRBV6-5, the J call TRBJ2-7; D gene unclear. The germline V gene has CDR1 MNHEY and CDR2 SVGAGI. This CDR3 is built from 14 residues. V lost 0 bases and J 6 bases, leaving 12 bases between the germline ends. CDR3 region: CASSYSPGGFEQYF. The DNA of the CDR3 is TGTGCCAGCAGTTACTCCCCCGGCGGATTCGAGCAGTACTTC.

This chain connects TRBV4-1 to TRBJ1-1; D ambiguous. Between the trimmed V and J ends, which lost 4 bases and 4 bases, there was a span of 13 bases. Per the germline V gene, CDR1 is MGHRA and CDR2 is YSYEKL. There are 14 residues in the CDR3. CDR3 in amino acids: CASSRNRQATEAFF. The CDR3 DNA is TGCGCCAGCAGCCGAAACCGGCAGGCCACTGAAGCTTTCTTT.

This clone has only a few counts. This chain connects TRBV4-2 to TRBJ1-2; 7 bases match TRBD1. The CDR3 consists of 18 residues. V gave up 3 bases and J gave up 2 bases; unmatched junction bases: 15. Per germline, CDR1 LGHNA and CDR2 YNFKEQ. The CDR3 nucleotides read TGTGCCAGCAGCCAGGATGACAGGGTGGGTAGTATGAACTATGGCTACACCTTC. Protein: CASSQDDRVGSMNYGYTF.

This rearrangement joins TRBV2 to TRBJ2-2; 10 bases fit TRBD1. With 8 bases clipped from V and 3 bases from J, the junction kept 3 bases outside the gene matches. The V gene's germline CDR1 is SNHLY and CDR2 FYNNEI. This CDR3 region has 14 residues. The CDR3 DNA sequence: TGTGCCAGCCTGGGACAGGGGTACACCGGGGAGCTGTTTTTT. Translated: CASLGQGYTGELFF.

This clone was found a few times. The chain recombines TRBV6-2 or TRBV6-3 with TRBJ1-5; D unresolved. CDR1 MNHEY and CDR2 SVGEGT come from the germline V gene. Trimming pared 0 bases from V and 0 bases from J, leaving 9 bases between. The CDR3 runs to 16 residues. CDR3 amino acids: CASSYSVTSSNQPQHF. CDR3 DNA: TGTGCCAGCAGTTACTCGGTTACAAGTAGCAATCAGCCCCAGCATTTT.

This clone appeared a single time. This chain joins TRBV6-5 and TRBJ1-6; TRBD1 matches 11 bases. From germline, CDR1 is MNHEY and CDR2 SVGAGI. The CDR3 has 14 residues. Trimming at V came to 6 bases and at J to 10 bases, leaving 5 bases not matched to a gene. In DNA form, the CDR3 reads TGTGCCAGCAGCGAGGGACAGGGGGAGTCACCCCTCCACTTT. Translation gives CASSEGQGESPLHF.

The rearrangement uses TRBV19 and TRBJ1-2; 8 bases fit TRBD1. This CDR3 region has 14 residues. V trimming: 6 bases; J trimming: 4 bases; junction bases outside the gene matches: 7. Germline V gives CDR1 LNHDA, CDR2 SQIVND (reference sequence). The CDR3: CASRPTGGSYGYTF. Written as DNA, the CDR3 is TGTGCCAGTAGACCTACAGGGGGTAGCTATGGCTACACCTTC.

The genes are TRBV10-3 and TRBJ1-5; D is uncertain. The CDR3 is 17 residues long. V was shortened by 2 bases and J by 2 bases, with 16 bases between the two germline ends. Germline CDR1 ENHRY, CDR2 SYGVKD. The CDR3 DNA is TGTGCCATCAGTGAGCGGGGAGGCCGATGGGGCAATCAGCCCCAGCATTTT. This gives the protein CAISERGGRWGNQPQHF.

This chain uses TRBV7-9 with TRBJ2-3, with D possibly TRBD2 on 5 matching bases. Germline V gene lookup returns CDR1 SEHNR and CDR2 FQNEAQ (reference sequence). The CDR3 runs 13 residues. With 5 bases removed from V and 4 bases from J, the gap between germline ends came to 10 bases. As DNA, the CDR3 is TGTGCCAGCAGCCAGAGCGGCGCAGATACGCAGTATTTT. This gives the protein CASSQSGADTQYF.